Detailed here is one T cell receptor (beta chain). Its target is not known. Donors were ostensibly healthy at sampling, although undocumented immune exposures were probable. V lost 1 base to trimming and J lost 6 bases, with 7 bases between them. The CDR3 loop spans 12 amino acids. Germline CDR1 SGHDT, CDR2 YYEEEE. This sample was included in a study of cytomegalovirus exposure and HLA in healthy donors. Findings and caveats of the study: A later analysis linked 16,951 TCR beta sequences to HLA alleles at 0.05 false discovery rate.

A multiplex PCR was run with 60 Vbeta primers and 13 Jbeta primers. Method: immunoSEQ multiplex PCR; TCRdb's copy keeps in-frame clones and lacks some. The sample has 76,000 or so clones, around 73% seen once. The receptor comes from a middle-aged woman in good health and CMV-seropositive. Source material: PBMCs. This sequence joins TRBV5-6 and TRBJ1-2; no reliable D call. CDR3: CASSLNSNGYTF. CDR3 bases: TGTGCCAGCAGCTTGAACAGTAATGGCTACACCTTC.